The 30 T cell receptor beta chains given below trace back to one sample, sequenced in a study of T-cell reconstitution after alpha-beta-depleted transplantation in children. Unique molecular identifiers tagged the TCRbeta library. TCRdb reprocessed the PCR reads via MiXCR and lists one record per CDR3 protein. The sample lists 500,000 to 600,000 distinct CDR3 sequences; roughly 30% were seen once. Sequencing was performed on PBMCs, taken before TCRalphabeta/CD19-depleted stem cell transplant. The receptors originated from a boy under two years old with Wiskott-Aldrich syndrome, due to receive a stem cell transplant.

This clonotype was seen only a few times. This chain connects TRBV5-1 to TRBJ2-3; D might be TRBD2 (5 bases). This CDR3 has 14 amino acids. Germline CDR1 reads SGHRS; CDR2 reads YFSETQ. V lost 0 bases, J lost 5 bases, and 10 bases lay in between. CDR3 sequence: CASSLGLRGDTQYF. For the CDR3, the DNA is TGCGCCAGCAGCTTGGGACTCCGGGGAGATACGCAGTATTTT. Complete variable domain (other parts from reference TRBV5-1 and TRBJ2-3): KAGVTQTPRYLIKTRGQQVTLSCSPISGHRSVSWYQQTPGQGLQFLFEYFSETQRNKGNFPGRFSGRQFSNSRSEMNVSTLELGDSALYLCASSLGLRGDTQYFGPGTRLTVL.

The chain couples TRBV28 to TRBJ1-3, with 8 nucleotides matching TRBD1. This CDR3 contains 15 residues. Germline V gene lookup returns CDR1 MDHEN and CDR2 SYDVKM. With 8 bases clipped from V and 0 bases from J, the junction kept 6 bases outside the gene matches. CDR3 bases: TGTGCCAGCTTTCGAACAGGGGGCTCTGGAAACACCATATATTTT. Its protein product is CASFRTGGSGNTIYF.

This clonotype came up a few times. The J gene is TRBJ1-5, the V gene TRBV6-1; D not resolved. The V end lost 4 bases, the J end lost 1 base, and 11 bases lay between the germline ends. The CDR3 is 15 residues long. The germline V gene has CDR1 MNHNS and CDR2 SASEGT. CDR3 sequence reads: CASSAAGVSNQPQHF. The CDR3 DNA reads as TGTGCCAGCAGTGCTGCCGGGGTCAGCAATCAGCCCCAGCATTTT.

This clonotype turned up a few times. The chain uses TRBV27 and TRBJ2-5, with TRBD2 identical over 11 bases. The germline CDR1 and CDR2 sequences are MNHEY and SMNVEV (reference sequence). V trimming: 4 bases; J trimming: 0 bases; junction bases outside the gene matches: 4. The CDR3 covers 16 residues. CDR3 residues: CASSSGLAVYQETQYF. The CDR3 region has the DNA TGTGCCAGCAGTTCGGGACTAGCGGTGTACCAAGAGACCCAGTACTTC.

The chain has TRBV11-2 and TRBJ2-1; D may be TRBD2 (6 bases). V was shortened by 8 bases and J by 0 bases, with 14 bases between the two germline ends. The germline gives CDR1 SGHAT, CDR2 FQNNGV. The CDR3 covers 15 residues. The DNA for the CDR3 is TGTGCCAGCTTAGTTAGCGGTAGCTCCTACAATGAGCAGTTCTTC. This sequence encodes CASLVSGSSYNEQFF.

V is TRBV10-2 and J is TRBJ2-2; no firm D call. Germline V gene data show CDR1 as WSHSY and CDR2 as SAAADI. The CDR3 has 15 amino acids. Between the trimmed V and J ends, which lost 6 bases and 0 bases, there was a span of 11 bases. DNA for the CDR3: TGCGCCAGCAGAGTAGGTACCGCGAACACCGGGGAGCTGTTTTTT. This codes for CASRVGTANTGELFF.

This chain connects TRBV4-1 to TRBJ2-1; D remains ambiguous. V was cut by 0 bases and J by 9 bases, with 12 bases left in between. This CDR3 is 14 amino acids long. Germline V gene data show CDR1 as MGHRA and CDR2 as YSYEKL. This chain's CDR3 is CASSQELGPSEQFF. Here the CDR3 DNA reads TGCGCCAGCAGCCAAGAGCTCGGCCCCAGTGAGCAGTTCTTC.

This sequence joins TRBV4-2 and TRBJ2-1; a possible D gene is TRBD2 (5 bases). Germline-derived CDR1 and CDR2 are LGHNA and YNFKEQ. The V end was cut by 1 base, the J end by 4 bases, with 11 bases between. This CDR3 is built from 15 residues. CDR3 in amino acids: CASSQVRTGYNEQFF. Written as DNA, the CDR3 is TGTGCCAGCAGCCAAGTTAGGACTGGGTACAATGAGCAGTTCTTC.

This clonotype was found a few times. This chain links TRBV10-3 with TRBJ2-2; 7 bases agree with TRBD2. Trimming removed 6 bases from V and 1 base from J; junction bases left unmatched: 2. Germline assignment: CDR1 ENHRY and CDR2 SYGVKD. The CDR3 has 14 residues. CDR3 in amino acids: CAISSGGNTGELFF. In DNA form, the CDR3 reads TGTGCCATCAGCTCGGGAGGGAACACCGGGGAGCTGTTTTTT.

The chain couples TRBV27 to TRBJ2-4, with TRBD1 matching over 9 bases. CDR1 is MNHEY, CDR2 SMNVEV, per germline (reference sequence). The CDR3 is made up of 18 amino acids. J was trimmed by 1 base and V by 9 bases; bases with no gene match: 16. CDR3 DNA: TGTGCCAGTAAGGGGACAGGGAGAGGAAGTATGGCCAAAAACATTCAGTACTTC. It specifies CASKGTGRGSMAKNIQYF.

The chain couples TRBV20-1 to TRBJ2-3; TRBD2 aligns across 13 bases. Trimming cost V 3 bases and J 7 bases; bases outside gene matches: 13. The CDR3 runs 17 residues. CDR1 and CDR2 from the germline V gene are DFQATT and SNEGSKA (reference sequence). The CDR3 DNA reads as TGCAGTGCTAGGGGGACTAGCGGGATACCCTACGGGTATACGCAGTATTTT. Translating gives CSARGTSGIPYGYTQYF.

In this sample, this clonotype turned up many times. The chain recombines TRBV5-1 with TRBJ2-1; D is undetermined. There are 13 residues in the CDR3. V was shortened by 0 bases and J by 6 bases, with 7 bases between the two germline ends. CDR1 and CDR2 (germline): SGHRS, YFSETQ. The CDR3 spells CASSLVAGNEQFF. CDR3 DNA: TGCGCCAGCAGCTTGGTCGCTGGCAATGAGCAGTTCTTC.

The chain carries TRBV9 and TRBJ2-1; D unclear. The germline V gene has CDR1 SGDLS and CDR2 YYNGEE. This CDR3 is 15 amino acids long. The ends were cut back, 0 bases at V and 5 bases at J, with 12 bases in the middle. The CDR3 DNA reads TGTGCCAGCAGCGTAGAGCTAGGAGAGAACAATGAGCAGTTCTTC. It translates to CASSVELGENNEQFF.

The chain employs TRBV7-6 and TRBJ2-5; D possibly corresponds to TRBD1 (6 bases). The germline V gene has CDR1 SGHVS and CDR2 FNYEAQ. The length of the CDR3 is 12 residues. Between the trimmed V and J ends, which lost 5 bases and 5 bases, there was a span of 9 bases. CDR3 sequence (DNA): TGTGCCAGCAGCCCGGACAGCGAGACCCAGTACTTC. This encodes CASSPDSETQYF.

V gene TRBV28 combines with J gene TRBJ2-3; perhaps TRBD1 as D (7 bases). V was shortened by 7 bases and J by 2 bases, with 19 bases between the two germline ends. Germline CDR1 reads MDHEN; CDR2 reads SYDVKM. There are 16 residues in the CDR3. CDR3 DNA: TGTGCCAGCAATGGGTGGAGGGGGCTTCTCACAGATACGCAGTATTTT. Encoded protein: CASNGWRGLLTDTQYF.

This chain joins TRBV5-1 and TRBJ2-3; perhaps TRBD2 as D (5 bases). Deletions cut 4 bases from V and 0 bases from J, with 15 bases between. This CDR3 has 16 residues. Germline CDR1 and CDR2: SGHRS and YFSETQ. CDR3 DNA: TGCGCCAGCAGCAGAGGACTGGATACTAGCACAGATACGCAGTATTTT. The encoded protein is CASSRGLDTSTDTQYF.

A word on this clonotype: The junction shows a germline mismatch at one end, possibly a read error. The gene calls are TRBV20-1 and TRBJ2-5, with a tentative D call TRBD2 (5 bases). The length of the CDR3 is 14 residues. Germline V gene sequence: CDR1 DFQATT, CDR2 SNEGSKA (reference sequence). The CDR3 DNA reads TGCAGTGCAACACAAGTGGAGGTCCAAGAGACTCAGTACTTC. It yields the protein CSATQVEVQETQYF.

Worth noting for this clonotype: Relative to the germline gene, one junction end is altered; a read error may explain this. The chain combines TRBV7-3 with TRBJ2-7, with TRBD1 matching over 8 bases. This CDR3 is built from 13 residues. From germline, CDR1 is SGHTA and CDR2 FQGTGA. The CDR3 DNA sequence: TGTCCCAGCAGCAGGGACAGGAAAAGCGAGCAGTACTTC. It encodes CPSSRDRKSEQYF.

The chain is built from TRBV13 and TRBJ2-2; D is perhaps TRBD1 (5 bases). Germline CDR1 and CDR2: PRHDT and FYEKMQ (reference sequence). The CDR3 has 15 amino acids. Trimming took 3 bases from V and 0 from J, leaving 8 bases between them. CDR3 DNA: TGTGCCAGCAGCTTTTACAGGTCGAACACCGGGGAGCTGTTTTTT. Translated, it gives CASSFYRSNTGELFF.

The sample holds a few counts of this clonotype. The chain uses TRBV28 and TRBJ1-6; a possible D gene is TRBD1 (6 bases). Germline loops: CDR1 MDHEN, CDR2 SYDVKM. The CDR3 is made up of 15 amino acids. V was clipped by 6 bases and J by 8 bases, with 17 bases between them. CDR3 nucleotides: TGTGCCAGCAGACCCGGGCTTTACAGGGATTCACCCCTCCACTTT. It translates to CASRPGLYRDSPLHF.

This clonotype was recorded a few times. The V and J genes are TRBV5-6 and TRBJ1-2; TRBD1 is a possible D gene (6 bases). Looked up from germline, CDR1 is SGHDT and CDR2 is YYEEEE. The V end lost 6 bases, the J end lost 4 bases, and 19 bases lay between the germline ends. This CDR3 has 15 amino acids. CDR3 DNA sequence: TGTGCCAGCACCGTTTCCCAGGGGATTGTCTATGGCTACACCTTC. It translates to CASTVSQGIVYGYTF.

The genes are TRBV28 and TRBJ1-5; D is possibly TRBD1 (5 bases). Trimming pared 3 bases from V and 1 base from J, leaving 10 bases between. The CDR3 is 15 amino acids. Germline values: CDR1 MDHEN, CDR2 SYDVKM. This CDR3 reads CASSLRTPSNQPQHF. In DNA form, the CDR3 reads TGTGCCAGCAGTTTGCGGACACCAAGCAATCAGCCCCAGCATTTT.

This chain links TRBV28 with TRBJ2-1, with 7 bases fitting TRBD2. V trimming: 4 bases; J trimming: 0 bases; junction bases outside the gene matches: 0. The CDR3 is 14 amino acids. Germline loops: CDR1 MDHEN, CDR2 SYDVKM. The CDR3 DNA reads TGTGCCAGCAGTTGGGGGGGCTCCTACAATGAGCAGTTCTTC. It yields the protein CASSWGGSYNEQFF.

The rearrangement joins TRBV12-3 or TRBV12-4 to TRBJ2-3, with 8 positions matching TRBD1. V shed 6 bases, J shed 2 bases, and the junction held 7 bases outside the gene matches. The CDR3 length is 15 residues. This chain's CDR3 is CASSSTGAYTDTQYF. CDR3 coding DNA: TGTGCCAGCAGCTCGACAGGGGCCTACACAGATACGCAGTATTTT.

This clonotype was counted only a few times. The chain has TRBV7-9 and TRBJ2-5; 7 nucleotides match TRBD2. V was pared by 5 bases and J by 5 bases, with 11 bases of the junction left unmatched. The CDR3 covers 15 residues. Looked up from germline, CDR1 is SEHNR and CDR2 is FQNEAQ (reference sequence). The CDR3 DNA follows: TGTGCCAGCAGCAGCGGGAATCCCGGGGGGGAGACCCAGTACTTC. It is translated as CASSSGNPGGETQYF.

This chain links TRBV28 with TRBJ2-7; maybe TRBD1 (6 bases). The CDR3 covers 10 residues. Germline loops: CDR1 MDHEN, CDR2 SYDVKM. V was pared by 8 bases and J by 9 bases, with 11 bases between. DNA for the CDR3: TGTGCCAGCGGGGTCAGGGGGCAGTACTTC. Protein: CASGVRGQYF.

This clonotype turned up a few times. V usage is TRBV12-3 or TRBV12-4 and J usage is TRBJ2-1, with 8 bases that match TRBD2. The CDR3 runs 14 residues. V trimming: 3 bases; J trimming: 8 bases; junction bases outside the gene matches: 6. The chain's CDR3 is CASSFQRESYEQFF. The CDR3 region has the DNA TGTGCCAGCAGTTTCCAGCGGGAGTCCTATGAGCAGTTCTTC.

The V and J genes are TRBV7-8 and TRBJ2-4; TRBD2 matches 13 bases. Germline V CDR1 and CDR2: SGHVS, FQNEAQ. The V and J ends lost 5 bases and 4 bases, in that order; junction bases with no gene match: 8. The CDR3 loop spans 17 amino acids. The CDR3 reads CASSRRTSGSVKNIQYF. CDR3 in DNA: TGTGCCAGCAGCCGCCGGACTAGCGGGAGCGTTAAAAACATTCAGTACTTC. Drawing the rest from reference TRBV7-8 and TRBJ2-4, the complete variable domain is GAGVSQSPRYKVAKRGQDVALRCDPISGHVSLFWYQQALGQGPEFLTYFQNEAQLDKSGLPSDRFFAERPEGSVSTLKIQRTQQEDSAVYLCASSRRTSGSVKNIQYFGAGTRLSVL.

The table lists this clonotype with many counts. An end of the junction does not agree with germline; a read error may underlie this. V is TRBV5-1 and J is TRBJ2-5; D is unclear. The CDR3 contains 11 residues. Germline V CDR1 and CDR2: SGHRS, YFSETQ. CDR3 residues: CASSAQETQYF. As DNA, the CDR3 is TGTGCCAGCAGCGCCCAAGAGACCCAGTACTTC.

The V gene is TRBV5-5, the J gene TRBJ2-2, with TRBD2 as a possible D gene (6 bases). CDR3 length: 16 residues. CDR1 and CDR2 from the germline V gene are SGHKS and YYEKEE (reference sequence). Trimming removed 4 bases at V and 2 bases at J, with 15 bases between. The CDR3 spells CASSRGPSANTGELFF. The CDR3 DNA reads TGTGCCAGCAGCCGAGGGCCTAGCGCCAACACCGGGGAGCTGTTTTTT.